Shown below are 7 T cell receptor beta chains from a single sample sequenced in a study of shared clonotypes between healthy human individuals. Profiled with immunoSEQ multiplex PCR; TCRdb holds only in-frame clones, not every one. The sample records under 2.5 million clones, around 93% being singletons. Material: naive CD4+ T cells from PBMCs. As to subset: CD45RA+ positively selected. The source of these receptors is a man younger than 30 in good health. Some clones in this sample may be carry-over from other donors' samples.

CDR3: CASSTRRRESKNIQYF. Written as DNA, the CDR3 is TGTGCCAGTAGTACTCGGAGGCGGGAGAGCAAAAACATTCAGTACTTC. This chain uses TRBV19 with TRBJ2-4, with 7 bases aligning to TRBD2. The CDR3 is made up of 16 amino acids. The V and J ends lost 4 bases and 3 bases, in that order; junction bases with no gene match: 9. Germline CDR1 LNHDA, CDR2 SQIVND (reference sequence). The complete variable domain, with remaining parts taken from reference TRBV19 and TRBJ2-4, reads DGGITQSPKYLFRKEGQNVTLSCEQNLNHDAMYWYRQDPGQGLRLIYYSQIVNDFQKGDIAEGYSVSREKKESFPLTVTSAQKNPTAFYLCASSTRRRESKNIQYFGAGTRLSVL.

The chain combines TRBV25-1 with TRBJ2-7, with no clear D. CDR1 and CDR2 from the germline V gene are MGHDK and SYGVNS. With 8 bases removed from V and 0 bases from J, the gap between germline ends came to 14 bases. The CDR3 is 14 residues long. The CDR3 DNA reads TGTGCCAGCGCCACCTCTAGGGTCTCCTACGAGCAGTACTTC. Encoded protein: CASATSRVSYEQYF.

J is TRBJ2-3 and V is TRBV7-6; the D is unclear. This CDR3 spans 13 amino acids. The ends were cut back, 1 base at V and 1 base at J, with 3 bases in the middle. The V gene's germline CDR1 is SGHVS and CDR2 FNYEAQ. The CDR3 loop is CASSLEGTDTQYF. The CDR3 nucleotides are TGTGCCAGCAGCTTAGAGGGCACAGATACGCAGTATTTT.

The gene calls are TRBV6-5 and TRBJ2-7; D is ambiguous. The CDR3 spans 13 residues. Germline V lookup: CDR1 MNHEY, CDR2 SVGAGI. The V and J ends lost 2 bases and 3 bases respectively, with 8 bases between them. As DNA, the CDR3 is TGTGCCAGCAGTTACGGCCCGGGCTACGAGCAGTACTTC. Amino acids: CASSYGPGYEQYF.

The CDR3, as DNA: TGTGCCACCAGCAGAGATCTCTCGGGATACCGCGAGCAGTACTTC. Translation gives CATSRDLSGYREQYF. V is TRBV15 and J is TRBJ2-7, with a possible D match to TRBD2 (5 bases). Per germline, CDR1 LNHNV and CDR2 YYDKDF (reference sequence). With 0 bases removed from V and 6 bases from J, the gap between germline ends came to 15 bases. The CDR3 spans 15 residues.

The chain joins TRBV20-1 to TRBJ2-7, with D hard to call. The CDR3 loop spans 11 amino acids. The V and J ends lost 6 bases and 12 bases respectively, with 18 bases between them. Germline CDR1 reads DFQATT; CDR2 reads SNEGSKA (reference sequence). The CDR3 sequence: CSATATPIPYF. The CDR3 DNA is TGCAGTGCCACAGCTACACCTATTCCGTACTTC.

The chain recombines TRBV5-1 with TRBJ2-1; no reliable D call. The CDR3 is 14 residues long. Germline loops: CDR1 SGHRS, CDR2 YFSETQ. The ends were cut back, 5 bases at V and 0 bases at J, with 9 bases in the middle. DNA of the CDR3: TGCGCCAGCAGAACTGCGTACTCCTACAATGAGCAGTTCTTC. It translates to CASRTAYSYNEQFF.